This record covers a single T cell receptor beta chain. What it recognizes is unknown. Unmatched junction bases numbered 8, after V lost 2 bases and J lost 10 bases. The CDR3 loop spans 15 amino acids. Germline CDR1 ENHRY, CDR2 SYGVKD. This sample stems from a study of T cell responses to AZD1222 COVID-19 vaccine. In the study overall: Pooled together were second doses at about 4 or about 12 weeks.

Sequenced by immunoSEQ multiplex PCR; TCRdb stores in-frame clones only, minus some. Counted here are about 76,000 clones, around nine tenths occurring once; the ten biggest clones make up 4.2%. Study outcomes and limitations: Two doses of AZD1222 preceded a rise in Spike-specific TCR breadth and depth. All repertoire sampling was performed exclusively after the peak T cell response.

The source material was peripheral blood, sampled on day 0 of AZD1222 vaccination. The TCR was taken from an adult in good health. This chain connects TRBV10-3 to TRBJ1-6, with 7 bases that match TRBD1. CDR3 DNA sequence: TGTGCCATCAGTGAGGGAGAGGGGGCCAGGTCACCCCTCCACTTT. Translating gives CAISEGEGARSPLHF.